The 19 T cell receptor beta chains below were found in one sample sequenced in a study of PD-1 blockade in mismatch repair-deficient tumors (dated by TCRdb to the late 2010s). Libraries were constructed by the immunoSEQ multiplex PCR assay. Here the immuneACCESS table is served through TCRdb, limited to in-frame sequences with V and J called. Missing clones are a known gap in these copies; in checked studies unresolved V genes cover under half, and the rest lacks a known reason. This sample comprises 60,000 to 65,000 clones, approximately 90% of them detected only once. The top ten clonotypes cover 11% to 15% of the sample. The sample here was peripheral blood, taken 52 weeks after starting pembrolizumab. The receptors derive from an adult with mismatch repair-deficient cancer.

Only one count was recorded for this clone. The V call is TRBV30, the J call TRBJ1-1; 7 nucleotides align to TRBD1. V trimming: 4 bases; J trimming: 3 bases; junction bases outside the gene matches: 5. Looked up from germline, CDR1 is GTSNPN and CDR2 is SVGIG (reference sequence). CDR3 size: 13 residues. The CDR3 protein is CAWKYRGYTEAFF. The CDR3 DNA reads as TGTGCCTGGAAATACAGGGGATACACTGAAGCTTTCTTT.

This chain uses TRBV27 with TRBJ2-1; the D is unclear. This CDR3 contains 13 residues. The V end lost 6 bases, the J end lost 9 bases, and 15 bases lay between the germline ends. The germline CDR1 and CDR2 sequences are MNHEY and SMNVEV (reference sequence). CDR3 sequence reads: CASRPCCYGEQFF. CDR3 DNA sequence: TGTGCCAGCAGGCCATGCTGCTACGGTGAGCAGTTCTTC.

This clone was seen only a few times. The chain joins TRBV11-3 to TRBJ1-1; no definite D call. CDR1 is SGHNT and CDR2 is YENEEA in the germline V gene. Trimming took off 3 bases at V and 1 base at J, with 15 bases between the two ends. The CDR3 consists of 16 residues. The CDR3 sequence is CASSLEGRGSNTEAFF. The CDR3 DNA is TGTGCCAGCAGCTTGGAAGGGCGGGGATCGAACACTGAAGCTTTCTTT.

The chain joins TRBV12-5 to TRBJ2-1; D is perhaps TRBD1 or TRBD2 (5 bases each). CDR1 and CDR2 from the germline V gene are LGHNT and FRNRAP. This CDR3 has 16 residues. Trimming took 0 bases from V and 5 from J, leaving 14 bases between them. CDR3 nucleotide sequence: TGTGCTAGTGGTTTGGTACCCGGGGCTGTGAACAATGAGCAGTTCTTC. Translated, it gives CASGLVPGAVNNEQFF.

The chain uses TRBV7-9 and TRBJ1-3; 7 nucleotides align to TRBD1. The CDR3 loop spans 15 amino acids. Per germline, CDR1 SEHNR and CDR2 FQNEAQ (reference sequence). The V and J ends lost 0 bases and 2 bases, in that order; junction bases with no gene match: 1. CDR3 DNA: TGTGCCAGCAGCTTAGCAGGGGGCGCTGGAAACACCATATATTTT. Protein sequence: CASSLAGGAGNTIYF. The entire variable domain, with the rest obtained from reference TRBV7-9 and TRBJ1-3, is as follows: DTGVSQNPRHKITKRGQNVTFRCDPISEHNRLYWYRQTLGQGPEFLTYFQNEAQLEKSRLLSDRFSAERPKGSFSTLEIQRTEQGDSAMYLCASSLAGGAGNTIYFGEGSWLTVV.

The chain is built from TRBV11-2 and TRBJ2-7; 7 nucleotides align to TRBD1. The germline CDR1 and CDR2 sequences are SGHAT and FQNNGV. The ends lost 1 base at V and 2 bases at J; junction bases unmatched: 8. This CDR3 spans 16 amino acids. This CDR3 is CASSLAPTGLTYEQYF. CDR3 nucleotide sequence: TGTGCCAGCAGCTTAGCACCGACAGGGTTGACCTACGAGCAGTACTTC.

The chain recombines TRBV5-1 with TRBJ2-1; a weak D match, TRBD1 (5 bases). The ends were cut back, 3 bases at V and 0 bases at J, with 10 bases in the middle. Germline V CDR1 and CDR2: SGHRS, YFSETQ. The CDR3 covers 15 residues. The CDR3 DNA reads as TGCGCCAGCAGCTGGACACCGAGCTCCTACAATGAGCAGTTCTTC. Its translation is CASSWTPSSYNEQFF.

This chain joins TRBV27 and TRBJ2-3, with D perhaps given as TRBD1 or TRBD2 (5 bases each). The length of the CDR3 is 15 residues. V dropped 4 bases and J dropped 4 bases, with 15 bases sitting between them. The germline gives CDR1 MNHEY, CDR2 SMNVEV (reference sequence). For the CDR3, the DNA is TGTGCCAGCAGTTCCCGGGGCCTAGGGGCAGATACGCAGTATTTT. This sequence encodes CASSSRGLGADTQYF.

This sequence joins TRBV5-1 and TRBJ2-2, with 14 bases lining up with TRBD2. The J segment lost 6 bases and the V segment lost 3 bases, leaving 4 bases of the junction unmatched. The CDR3 runs to 16 residues. Germline V gene lookup returns CDR1 SGHRS and CDR2 YFSETQ. Here the CDR3 reads CASSSPGLAGAGELFF. DNA for the CDR3: TGCGCCAGCAGCTCCCCGGGACTAGCGGGAGCCGGGGAGCTGTTTTTT.

The genes are TRBV7-2 and TRBJ2-7, with TRBD1 as a possible D gene (6 bases). The V gene lost 5 bases and the J gene lost 4 bases, with 15 bases spanning the gap. The CDR3 extends over 14 amino acids. The germline V gene has CDR1 SGHTA and CDR2 FQGNSA. As DNA, the CDR3 is TGTGCCAGCAGCCCCGGCAGGGGTTGGTACGAGCAGTACTTC. Protein: CASSPGRGWYEQYF.

This chain joins TRBV6-1 and TRBJ1-5; possibly TRBD1 for D (5 bases). The CDR3 runs to 16 residues. Per germline, CDR1 MNHNS and CDR2 SASEGT. V was cut by 3 bases and J by 2 bases, with 14 bases left in between. In DNA form, the CDR3 reads TGTGCCAGCAGTGACCTAGGGCAGGGTGGCAATCAGCCCCAGCATTTT. Protein: CASSDLGQGGNQPQHF.

This clone has only a few counts. V usage is TRBV27 and J usage is TRBJ2-7, with 10 bases fitting TRBD1. This CDR3 comprises 13 residues. Per germline, CDR1 MNHEY and CDR2 SMNVEV (reference sequence). Trimming at V came to 5 bases and at J to 5 bases, leaving 3 bases not matched to a gene. The CDR3 sequence is CASSRDRGDEQYF. In DNA form, the CDR3 reads TGTGCCAGCAGTAGGGACAGGGGCGACGAGCAGTACTTC.

The chain recombines TRBV7-9 with TRBJ2-7, with 12 bases fitting TRBD1. Unmatched junction bases numbered 9, after V lost 3 bases and J lost 9 bases. Per germline, CDR1 SEHNR and CDR2 FQNEAQ (reference sequence). The CDR3 sequence is 15 residues long. CDR3 residues: CASSFAGTGGEGQYF. CDR3 coding DNA: TGTGCCAGCAGCTTTGCCGGGACAGGGGGCGAAGGGCAGTACTTC.

The chain uses TRBV18 and TRBJ2-2, with 7 bases identical to TRBD1. Germline lookup yields CDR1 KGHSH and CDR2 LQKENI. The trim removed 5 bases at V and 2 bases at J, leaving 8 bases unmatched. This CDR3 has 16 amino acids. DNA of the CDR3: TGTGCCAGCTCAACCGACAGGGTAGTAAACACCGGGGAGCTGTTTTTT. Its translation: CASSTDRVVNTGELFF.

The rearrangement uses TRBV6-6 and TRBJ2-1, with 14 bases that match TRBD2. V lost 4 bases and J lost 5; bases outside the gene matches: 4. CDR1 is MNHNY and CDR2 is SVGAGI in the germline V gene (reference sequence). The CDR3 spans 16 residues. The CDR3 spells CASSLAGLAGDNEQFF. In DNA form, the CDR3 reads TGTGCCAGCAGTTTAGCGGGACTAGCGGGAGACAATGAGCAGTTCTTC.

V and J are TRBV11-2 and TRBJ1-1; D call uncertain. Trimming removed 2 bases from V and 3 bases from J, with 10 bases in between. CDR1 is SGHAT and CDR2 is FQNNGV in the germline V gene. The CDR3 has 14 residues. The CDR3 bases are TGTGCCAGCAGCTTAAGTCGTCCGTACACTGAAGCTTTCTTT. Translation gives CASSLSRPYTEAFF. Looking up the rest from reference TRBV11-2 and TRBJ1-1 gives the full variable domain: EAGVAQSPRYKIIEKRQSVAFWCNPISGHATLYWYQQILGQGPKLLIQFQNNGVVDDSQLPKDRFSAERLKGVDSTLKIQPAKLEDSAVYLCASSLSRPYTEAFFGQGTRLTVV.

V and J are TRBV5-1 and TRBJ2-3, with TRBD2 identical over 7 bases. Germline V gene data show CDR1 as SGHRS and CDR2 as YFSETQ. This CDR3 comprises 17 residues. J gave up 0 bases and V 7 bases, and 14 bases lay outside the gene matches. This CDR3 is CASGPRPSGASTDTQYF. CDR3 sequence (DNA): TGCGCCAGCGGCCCGAGGCCTAGCGGAGCCAGCACAGATACGCAGTATTTT.

This clone was detected only once. The chain carries TRBV11-2 and TRBJ2-3; possible D gene TRBD2, 6 bases. Trimming shortened V by 5 bases and J by 3 bases, and 15 bases separated the two germline ends. This CDR3 region has 15 residues. Germline assignment: CDR1 SGHAT and CDR2 FQNNGV. The CDR3 DNA reads as TGTGCCAGCAGCCCCATCCGCGGGACTACAGATACGCAGTATTTT. This gives the protein CASSPIRGTTDTQYF.

The chain uses TRBV27 and TRBJ2-3; D is unresolved. In germline, CDR1 is MNHEY, CDR2 SMNVEV (reference sequence). V was shortened by 3 bases and J by 5 bases, with 12 bases between the two germline ends. CDR3 size: 14 residues. The CDR3 loop reads CASSLLVGRDTQYF. For the CDR3, the DNA is TGTGCCAGCAGTTTGCTGGTAGGTAGAGATACGCAGTATTTT.